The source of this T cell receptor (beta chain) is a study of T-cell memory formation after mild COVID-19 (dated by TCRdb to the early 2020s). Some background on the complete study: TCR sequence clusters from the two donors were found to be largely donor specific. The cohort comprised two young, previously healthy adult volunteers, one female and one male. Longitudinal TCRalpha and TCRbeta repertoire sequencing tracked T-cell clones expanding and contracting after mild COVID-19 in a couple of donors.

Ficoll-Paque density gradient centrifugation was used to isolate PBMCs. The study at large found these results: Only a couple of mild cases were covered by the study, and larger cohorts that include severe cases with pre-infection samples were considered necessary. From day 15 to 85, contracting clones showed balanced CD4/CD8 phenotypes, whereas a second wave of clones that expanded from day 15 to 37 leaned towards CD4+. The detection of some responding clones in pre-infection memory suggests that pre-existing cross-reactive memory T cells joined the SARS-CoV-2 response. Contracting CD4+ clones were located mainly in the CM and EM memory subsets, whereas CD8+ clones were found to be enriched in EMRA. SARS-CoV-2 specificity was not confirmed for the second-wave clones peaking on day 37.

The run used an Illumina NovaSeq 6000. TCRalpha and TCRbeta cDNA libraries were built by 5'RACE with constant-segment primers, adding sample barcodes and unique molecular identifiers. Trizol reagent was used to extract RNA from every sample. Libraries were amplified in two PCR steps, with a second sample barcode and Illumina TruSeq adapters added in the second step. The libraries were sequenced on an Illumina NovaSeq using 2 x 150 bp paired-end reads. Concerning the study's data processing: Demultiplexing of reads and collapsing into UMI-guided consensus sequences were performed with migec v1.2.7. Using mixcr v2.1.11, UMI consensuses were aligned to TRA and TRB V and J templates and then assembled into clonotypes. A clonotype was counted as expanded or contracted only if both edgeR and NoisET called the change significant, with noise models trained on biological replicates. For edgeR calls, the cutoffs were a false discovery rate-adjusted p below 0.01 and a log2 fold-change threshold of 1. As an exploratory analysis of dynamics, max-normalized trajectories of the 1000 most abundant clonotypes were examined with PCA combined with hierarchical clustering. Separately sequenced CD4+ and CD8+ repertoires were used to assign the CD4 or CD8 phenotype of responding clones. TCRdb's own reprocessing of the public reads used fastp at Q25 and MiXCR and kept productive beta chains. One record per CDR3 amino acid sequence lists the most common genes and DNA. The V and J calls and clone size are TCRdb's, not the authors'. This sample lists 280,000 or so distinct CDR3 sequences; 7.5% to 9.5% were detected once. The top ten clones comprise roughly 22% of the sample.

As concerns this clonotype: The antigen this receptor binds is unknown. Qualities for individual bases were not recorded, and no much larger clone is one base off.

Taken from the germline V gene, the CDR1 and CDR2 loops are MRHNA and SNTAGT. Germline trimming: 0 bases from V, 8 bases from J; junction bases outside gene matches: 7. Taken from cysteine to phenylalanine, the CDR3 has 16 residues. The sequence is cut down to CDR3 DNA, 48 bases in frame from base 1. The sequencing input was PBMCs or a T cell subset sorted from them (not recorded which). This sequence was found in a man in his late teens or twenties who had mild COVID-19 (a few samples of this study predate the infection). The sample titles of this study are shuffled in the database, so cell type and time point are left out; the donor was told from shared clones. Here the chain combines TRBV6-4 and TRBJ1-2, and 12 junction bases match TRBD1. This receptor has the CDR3 CASSDSPGQGADGYTF. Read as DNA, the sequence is TGTGCCAGCAGTGACTCCCCGGGACAGGGGGCGGACGGCTACACCTTC.